This T cell receptor beta chain was profiled in a study of lymphopenia after photon versus proton radiotherapy. Clones were sequenced by immunoSEQ multiplex PCR, and TCRdb holds only the in-frame ones, with some missing. This table has about 83,000 clones, around 83% appearing once. Specimen: peripheral blood, collected from a patient treated with proton-based radiotherapy. This receptor was obtained from a man aged 55 to 70 with pancreatic cancer.

The CDR3 is CASSPGQGANTGELFF. The CDR3 coding sequence is TGTGCCAGCAGTCCGGGACAGGGCGCGAACACCGGGGAGCTGTTTTTT. J is TRBJ2-2 and V is TRBV6-6, with TRBD1 matching 9 bases. Germline V gene sequence: CDR1 MNHNY, CDR2 SVGAGI (reference sequence). The ends lost 5 bases at V and 0 bases at J; junction bases unmatched: 4. The CDR3 has 16 amino acids.